The rows below give T cell receptor beta chains drawn from one sample of a study of blood T cells in healthy people across ages. From the 5' RACE reads, TCRdb called clonotypes with MiXCR, one entry per CDR3 protein. The table records 1 million or so distinct CDR3 sequences, 20% to 25% of them present only once. This same sample was also taken into another study, of T cells of mothers and their children.

The sample was blood. These receptors all come from a girl aged 2-15 years in good health. Both conserved end residues are part of each CDR3. The order of the fields is V gene, D gene, J gene, clone size, CDR3 protein, CDR3 DNA. The D gene is left open where the match is weak. For some rows the clone size is stated as once, few or many, or as a class when expanded; others skip it.

v_call: TRBV7-2; d_call: -; j_call: TRBJ2-7; clone_size: -; cdr3_aa: CASSLVFTPYEQYF; cdr3_nt: TGTGCCAGCAGCTTAGTGTTCACACCCTACGAGCAGTACTTC
v_call: TRBV29-1; d_call: -; j_call: TRBJ2-5; clone_size: many; cdr3_aa: CSVGPSKGRPRRDYQETQYF; cdr3_nt: TGCAGCGTTGGCCCCTCAAAGGGTAGGCCCCGACGAGATTACCAAGAGACCCAGTACTTC
v_call: TRBV7-3; d_call: -; j_call: TRBJ2-1; clone_size: few; cdr3_aa: CASSHGIGGIYNEQFF; cdr3_nt: TGTGCCAGCAGCCACGGGATCGGCGGGATCTACAATGAGCAGTTCTTC
v_call: TRBV6-1; d_call: -; j_call: TRBJ1-2; clone_size: few; cdr3_aa: CASSEPVGGPYGYTF; cdr3_nt: TGTGCCAGCAGTGAACCGGTGGGCGGTCCCTATGGCTACACCTTC
v_call: TRBV20-1; d_call: TRBD2; j_call: TRBJ2-1; clone_size: -; cdr3_aa: CSARDLAGSEQLF; cdr3_nt: TGCAGTGCTAGAGATCTAGCGGGGTCCGAGCAGCTCTTC
v_call: TRBV27; d_call: -; j_call: TRBJ1-5; clone_size: few; cdr3_aa: CASSPRGFNQPQHF; cdr3_nt: TGTGCCAGCAGTCCCCGGGGGTTCAATCAGCCCCAGCATTTT
v_call: TRBV9; d_call: -; j_call: TRBJ2-7; clone_size: few; cdr3_aa: CASSNTDRSYEQYF; cdr3_nt: TGTGCCAGCAGCAATACCGACAGATCCTACGAGCAGTACTTC
v_call: TRBV6-1; d_call: TRBD1; j_call: TRBJ1-4; clone_size: few; cdr3_aa: CASSEGQGAEKLFF; cdr3_nt: TGTGCCAGCAGTGAGGGACAGGGGGCTGAAAAACTGTTTTTT
v_call: TRBV20-1; d_call: TRBD2; j_call: TRBJ2-1; clone_size: -; cdr3_aa: CSATAGVVNNEQFF; cdr3_nt: TGCAGTGCTACAGCGGGAGTTGTCAACAATGAGCAGTTCTTC
v_call: TRBV20-1; d_call: -; j_call: TRBJ2-7; clone_size: -; cdr3_aa: CSAPTPSISSYEQYF; cdr3_nt: TGCAGTGCTCCGACGCCGTCGATTAGCTCCTACGAGCAGTACTTC
v_call: TRBV14; d_call: -; j_call: TRBJ2-5; clone_size: few; cdr3_aa: CASSLGPRQETQYF; cdr3_nt: TGTGCCAGCAGCCTGGGACCACGCCAAGAGACCCAGTACTTC
v_call: TRBV7-2; d_call: -; j_call: TRBJ2-7; clone_size: few; cdr3_aa: CASQAPPYEQYF; cdr3_nt: TGTGCCAGTCAGGCACCTCCGTACGAGCAGTACTTC
v_call: TRBV6-5; d_call: TRBD1; j_call: TRBJ2-7; clone_size: few; cdr3_aa: CASSPQGALDQYF; cdr3_nt: TGTGCCAGCAGTCCACAGGGGGCGTTGGACCAGTACTTC
v_call: TRBV2; d_call: TRBD2; j_call: TRBJ2-1; clone_size: -; cdr3_aa: CASREKTSGGAYEQFF; cdr3_nt: TGTGCCAGCAGGGAAAAGACTAGCGGGGGGGCCTATGAGCAGTTCTTC
v_call: TRBV6-2/TRBV6-3; d_call: -; j_call: TRBJ2-7; clone_size: -; cdr3_aa: CASNPRYSYEQYF; cdr3_nt: TGTGCCAGCAATCCCAGGTACAGCTACGAGCAGTACTTC
v_call: TRBV6-2/TRBV6-3; d_call: -; j_call: TRBJ1-1; clone_size: -; cdr3_aa: CTSSYRGAEDEAFF; cdr3_nt: TGTACCAGCAGTTATCGAGGGGCTGAAGATGAAGCTTTCTTT
v_call: TRBV9; d_call: -; j_call: TRBJ2-7; clone_size: few; cdr3_aa: CASSVFSGGYEQYF; cdr3_nt: TGTGCCAGCAGCGTTTTTTCTGGGGGCTACGAGCAGTACTTC
v_call: TRBV5-1; d_call: TRBD2; j_call: TRBJ2-5; clone_size: few; cdr3_aa: CASSLGLAGAPQETQYF; cdr3_nt: TGCGCCAGCAGCTTGGGACTAGCGGGGGCCCCCCAAGAGACCCAGTACTTC
v_call: TRBV7-2; d_call: -; j_call: TRBJ2-3; clone_size: -; cdr3_aa: CASSFRGTGSTDTQYF; cdr3_nt: TGTGCCAGCAGCTTTAGAGGTACCGGGAGCACAGATACGCAGTATTTT
v_call: TRBV7-9; d_call: TRBD1; j_call: TRBJ2-7; clone_size: -; cdr3_aa: CASSFSPTGNMGYEQYF; cdr3_nt: TGTGCCAGCAGCTTCTCTCCGACAGGGAACATGGGCTACGAGCAGTACTTC
v_call: TRBV29-1; d_call: -; j_call: TRBJ2-5; clone_size: -; cdr3_aa: CSAGLFQETQYF; cdr3_nt: TGCAGCGCGGGACTTTTTCAAGAGACCCAGTACTTC
v_call: TRBV7-2; d_call: -; j_call: TRBJ1-1; clone_size: -; cdr3_aa: CASSLVSGAGEAFF; cdr3_nt: TGTGCCAGCAGCTTAGTTTCGGGGGCAGGTGAAGCTTTCTTT
v_call: TRBV5-1; d_call: -; j_call: TRBJ2-1; clone_size: -; cdr3_aa: CASSLSTRFDNEQFF; cdr3_nt: TGCGCCAGCAGCTTGTCGACTAGGTTTGACAATGAGCAGTTCTTC
v_call: TRBV6-5; d_call: TRBD1; j_call: TRBJ1-2; clone_size: -; cdr3_aa: CASSYSETGSQGYTF; cdr3_nt: TGTGCCAGCAGTTACTCTGAGACAGGGTCGCAGGGCTACACCTTC